This passage covers 16 T cell receptor beta chains from one sample sequenced in a study of cytomegalovirus exposure and HLA in healthy donors. Use of 60 Vbeta and 13 Jbeta primers characterized the PCR. Only in-frame clones appear in the TCRdb table, and some are missing; sequencing was by immunoSEQ multiplex PCR. The data show around 130,000 clones, with 80% seen just once and less than 6.5% held by the top ten. Sequencing was carried out using PBMCs. Source of these receptors: a man aged 25 to 40 in good health and CMV-seronegative.

For this clone: Relative to the germline gene, one junction end is altered; a read error may explain this. This chain joins TRBV2 and TRBJ2-3, with D maybe TRBD2 (6 bases). Per germline, CDR1 SNHLY and CDR2 FYNNEI. The CDR3 runs to 13 residues. CDR3 nucleotides: TGTGCCAGCAGGGAAGGTACTAGCGATACGCAGTATTTT. Translation gives CASREGTSDTQYF.

The V and J genes are TRBV11-3 and TRBJ2-7; TRBD1 matches 10 bases. CDR1 is SGHNT and CDR2 is YENEEA in the germline V gene. This CDR3 is built from 15 residues. Trimming cost V 5 bases and J 0 bases; bases outside gene matches: 4. The CDR3 region has the DNA TGTGCCAGCAGCATGGGACAGGGGAGCTCCTACGAGCAGTACTTC. This gives the protein CASSMGQGSSYEQYF.

The sample holds a few counts of this clone. V and J are TRBV19 and TRBJ1-5; 9 nucleotides match TRBD1. CDR3 size: 15 residues. Per the germline V gene, CDR1 is LNHDA and CDR2 is SQIVND (reference sequence). V was pared by 3 bases and J by 4 bases, with 4 bases of the junction left unmatched. CDR3 loop: CASSIPGTGNQPQHF. CDR3 bases: TGTGCCAGTAGTATCCCCGGGACAGGGAATCAGCCCCAGCATTTT.

This chain uses TRBV5-8 with TRBJ2-2, with D possibly matching TRBD2 (5 bases). Germline V gene lookup returns CDR1 SGHTS and CDR2 YDEGEE. The CDR3 contains 15 residues. The V end was cut by 2 bases, the J end by 1 base, with 9 bases between. CDR3 loop: CASSFLLENTGELFF. DNA of the CDR3: TGTGCCAGCAGCTTCCTACTAGAGAACACCGGGGAGCTGTTTTTT.

The chain employs TRBV6-1 and TRBJ2-5; D might be TRBD2 (6 bases). CDR1 is MNHNS and CDR2 is SASEGT in the germline V gene. The CDR3 has 14 amino acids. The V and J ends lost 10 bases and 5 bases respectively, with 20 bases between them. The CDR3 nucleotides are TGTGCCACGGGGGACGGGTTGGAGGTGGAGACCCAGTACTTC. Translation gives CATGDGLEVETQYF.

The V and J genes are TRBV6-1 and TRBJ1-2; D possibly corresponds to TRBD1 (5 bases). The V end lost 3 bases, the J end lost 4 bases, and 9 bases lay between the germline ends. CDR3 length: 13 amino acids. Germline CDR1 and CDR2: MNHNS and SASEGT. The CDR3 nucleotides read TGTGCCAGCAGTGACAGGGTTGGCTATGGCTACACCTTC. Its translation: CASSDRVGYGYTF.

The gene calls are TRBV27 and TRBJ1-2, with TRBD1 matching over 10 bases. The V gene's germline CDR1 is MNHEY and CDR2 SMNVEV (reference sequence). The V segment lost 4 bases and the J segment 3 bases; nucleotides outside the gene matches: 5. This CDR3 is 15 amino acids long. CDR3 region: CASSSKTGGYYGYTF. The CDR3 region has the DNA TGTGCCAGCAGTTCCAAGACAGGGGGCTACTATGGCTACACCTTC.

This clone appeared a few times. A read error may account for a junction end that differs from germline. V is TRBV4-1 and J is TRBJ1-4, with D unclear. The germline CDR1 and CDR2 sequences are MGHRA and YSYEKL. CDR3 length equals 13 residues. The CDR3 nucleotides are TGCGCCAGCAGCCGCTGGGAGAATGGAAAACTGTTTTTT. Translated: CASSRWENGKLFF.

The chain recombines TRBV4-3 with TRBJ1-1, with D possibly TRBD1 on 5 matching bases. The CDR3 has 14 residues. Germline V gives CDR1 LGHNA, CDR2 YSLEER. V shed 4 bases and J shed 1 base, with 10 bases lying between them. Here the CDR3 reads CASSRQGTNTEAFF. The CDR3 DNA reads TGCGCCAGCAGCCGGCAGGGAACGAACACTGAAGCTTTCTTT.

CDR3 in amino acids: CSVYRGQETQYF. The CDR3 DNA follows: TGCAGCGTTTACAGGGGACAAGAGACCCAGTACTTC. J is TRBJ2-5 and V is TRBV29-1; TRBD1 matches 7 bases. This CDR3 spans 12 amino acids. Germline trimming cut 5 bases from V and 2 bases from J; bases unmatched to any gene: 2. The germline gives CDR1 SQVTM, CDR2 ANQGSEA. The full variable domain, rest sourced from reference TRBV29-1 and TRBJ2-5, is SAVISQKPSRDICQRGTSLTIQCQVDSQVTMMFWYRQQPGQSLTLIATANQGSEATYESGFVIDKFPISRPNLTFSTLTVSNMSPEDSSIYLCSVYRGQETQYFGPGTRLLVL.

The CDR3 is CSVDRGNTGELFF. CDR3 DNA sequence: TGCAGCGTTGATCGGGGTAACACCGGGGAGCTGTTTTTT. The chain is built from TRBV29-1 and TRBJ2-2, with a weak D call TRBD2 (5 bases). The length of the CDR3 is 13 residues. The germline gives CDR1 SQVTM, CDR2 ANQGSEA. V lost 3 bases and J lost 2, with 7 bases in between.

The chain carries TRBV15 and TRBJ2-4; D unclear. V was shortened by 0 bases and J by 8 bases, with 11 bases between the two germline ends. In germline, CDR1 is LNHNV, CDR2 YYDKDF (reference sequence). This CDR3 spans 14 amino acids. This chain's CDR3 is CATSRDRPGDIQYF. CDR3 in DNA: TGTGCCACCAGCAGAGACCGGCCGGGTGACATTCAGTACTTC.

This chain uses TRBV4-3 with TRBJ2-2, with 13 nucleotides matching TRBD2. Germline-derived CDR1 and CDR2 are LGHNA and YSLEER. The CDR3 runs 16 residues. V was pared by 4 bases and J by 5 bases, with 4 bases of the junction left unmatched. The CDR3 nucleotides are TGCGCCAGCAGCCTAGGACTAGCGGGAGAAACCGGGGAGCTGTTTTTT. The encoded protein is CASSLGLAGETGELFF.

The chain employs TRBV29-1 and TRBJ2-1; possibly TRBD1 for D (8 bases). The CDR3 length is 20 residues. The germline gives CDR1 SQVTM, CDR2 ANQGSEA. With 7 bases removed from V and 6 bases from J, the gap between germline ends came to 37 bases. This CDR3 reads CSGGRTGSTWGAGRVNEQFF. The DNA for the CDR3 is TGCAGCGGGGGGAGGACAGGGTCTACCTGGGGAGCGGGGAGGGTCAATGAGCAGTTCTTC.

In DNA, the CDR3 is TGCGCCAGCAGCTTGGCCGCGGGGTTAGTGGGGGAGCAGTACTTC. Amino acid sequence: CASSLAAGLVGEQYF. The rearrangement joins TRBV5-1 to TRBJ2-7; maybe TRBD2 (6 bases). The CDR3 spans 15 residues. V gave up 0 bases and J gave up 7 bases, with 17 bases separating them. The germline V gene encodes CDR1 SGHRS and CDR2 YFSETQ.

The CDR3 loop reads CASSQLLGTGDTQYF. CDR3 DNA sequence: TGCGCCAGCAGCCAATTACTTGGCACGGGGGATACGCAGTATTTT. The chain employs TRBV4-1 and TRBJ2-3; TRBD2 is a possible D gene (5 bases). The V gene's germline CDR1 is MGHRA and CDR2 YSYEKL. The CDR3 consists of 15 residues. Trimming removed 2 bases from V and 6 bases from J, with 15 bases in between.